Reported below is one TCR beta chain. The antigen is unknown. The data derive from a study of T cell responses to AZD1222 COVID-19 vaccine. Study results and caveats: Clonal diversity was possibly underestimated, and white British individuals and females predominated among donors. Vaccination with two AZD1222 doses was followed by a rise in Spike-specific TCR breadth and depth.

This table comes from immunoSEQ multiplex PCR, and its TCRdb copy is limited to in-frame clones, with some not included. The sample has tens of thousands of clones, approximately 83% seen once. The specimen was peripheral blood, collected on day 0 of AZD1222 vaccination. The receptor was derived from an adult in good health.

The CDR3 region has the DNA TGCGCCAGCACCGAGACTAGTCCTAGCACAGATACGCAGTATTTT. Encoded protein: CASTETSPSTDTQYF. V and J are TRBV10-2 and TRBJ2-3; TRBD2 might be the D (6 bases). The germline V gene has CDR1 WSHSY and CDR2 SAAADI. The V gene lost 7 bases and the J gene lost 0 bases, with 14 bases spanning the gap. There are 15 residues in the CDR3.